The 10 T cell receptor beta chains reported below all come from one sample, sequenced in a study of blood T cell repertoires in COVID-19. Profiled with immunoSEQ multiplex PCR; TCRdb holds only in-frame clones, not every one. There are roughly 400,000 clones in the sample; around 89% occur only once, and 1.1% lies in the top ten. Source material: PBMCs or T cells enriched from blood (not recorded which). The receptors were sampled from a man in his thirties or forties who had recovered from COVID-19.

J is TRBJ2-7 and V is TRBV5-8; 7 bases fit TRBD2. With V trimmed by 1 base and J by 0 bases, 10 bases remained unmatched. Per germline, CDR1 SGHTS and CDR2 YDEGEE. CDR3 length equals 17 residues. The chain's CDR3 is CASSLLGLTESSYEQYF. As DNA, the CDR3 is TGTGCCAGCAGCTTGCTGGGACTAACCGAGAGCTCCTACGAGCAGTACTTC.

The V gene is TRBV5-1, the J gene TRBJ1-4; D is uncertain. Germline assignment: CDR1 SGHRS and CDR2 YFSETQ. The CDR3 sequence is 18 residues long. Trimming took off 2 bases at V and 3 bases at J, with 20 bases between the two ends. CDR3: CASSFHRERGSSNEKLFF. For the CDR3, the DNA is TGCGCCAGCAGCTTTCACCGGGAACGAGGTAGCTCTAATGAAAAACTGTTTTTT.

The CDR3 bases are TGTGCCAGCAGCCAAGATGGTGAGCGGGAGAATGAGCAGTTCTTC. It codes for CASSQDGERENEQFF. The gene calls are TRBV14 and TRBJ2-1; 8 nucleotides agree with TRBD2. This CDR3 region has 15 residues. V was clipped by 0 bases and J by 7 bases; unmatched bases: 5. The V gene's germline CDR1 is SGHDN and CDR2 FVKESK.

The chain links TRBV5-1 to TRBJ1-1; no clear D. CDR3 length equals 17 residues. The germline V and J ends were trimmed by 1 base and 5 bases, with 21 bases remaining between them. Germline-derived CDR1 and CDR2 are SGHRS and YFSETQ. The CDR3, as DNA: TGCGCCAGCAGCTTGCTACAGAAAACACTCACGATTACTGAAGCTTTCTTT. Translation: CASSLLQKTLTITEAFF.

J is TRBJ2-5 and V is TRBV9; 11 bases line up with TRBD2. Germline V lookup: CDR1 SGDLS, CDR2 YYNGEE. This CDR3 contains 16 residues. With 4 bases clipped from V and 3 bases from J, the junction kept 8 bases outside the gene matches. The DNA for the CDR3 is TGTGCCAGCAGCCCCCGACTAGCGGGAAGGGAAGAGACCCAGTACTTC. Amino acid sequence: CASSPRLAGREETQYF.

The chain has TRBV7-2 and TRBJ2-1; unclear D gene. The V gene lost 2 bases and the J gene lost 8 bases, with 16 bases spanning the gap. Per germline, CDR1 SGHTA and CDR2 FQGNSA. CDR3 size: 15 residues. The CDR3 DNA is TGTGCCAGCAGCTTAACATTGATGGTGGGCGATGAGCAGTTCTTC. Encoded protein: CASSLTLMVGDEQFF.

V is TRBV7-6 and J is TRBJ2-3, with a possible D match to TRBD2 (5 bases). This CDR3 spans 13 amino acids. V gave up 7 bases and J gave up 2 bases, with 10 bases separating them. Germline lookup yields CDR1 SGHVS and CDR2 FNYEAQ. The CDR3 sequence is CASTSRDTDTQYF. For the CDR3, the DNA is TGTGCCAGCACCTCCCGGGACACAGATACGCAGTATTTT.

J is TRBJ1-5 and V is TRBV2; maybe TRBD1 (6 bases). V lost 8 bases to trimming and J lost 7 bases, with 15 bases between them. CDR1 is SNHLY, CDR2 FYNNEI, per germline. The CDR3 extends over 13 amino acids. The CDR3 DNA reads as TGTGCCAGCCACTCAGGGGTTTACCAGCCCCAGCATTTT. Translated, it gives CASHSGVYQPQHF.

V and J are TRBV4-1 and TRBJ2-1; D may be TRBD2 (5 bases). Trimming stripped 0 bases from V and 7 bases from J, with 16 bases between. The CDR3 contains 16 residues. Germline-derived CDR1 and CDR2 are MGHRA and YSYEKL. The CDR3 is CASSQDRSSTGNEQFF. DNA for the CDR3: TGCGCCAGCAGCCAAGATCGGTCGAGCACGGGGAATGAGCAGTTCTTC.

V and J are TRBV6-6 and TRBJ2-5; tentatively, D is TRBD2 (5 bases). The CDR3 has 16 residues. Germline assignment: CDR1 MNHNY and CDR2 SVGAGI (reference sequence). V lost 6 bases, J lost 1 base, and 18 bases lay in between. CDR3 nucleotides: TGTGCCAGCAGCCCTCCGGTAGGGAGAGGCCAAGAGACCCAGTACTTC. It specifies CASSPPVGRGQETQYF.